This T cell receptor beta chain derives from a study of T cell changes during pregnancy in multiple sclerosis (dated by TCRdb to 2018 to 2020). About the full investigation: Changes in the T cell repertoire over the course of pregnancy were examined in this study in women with multiple sclerosis.

The CDR3, cysteine through phenylalanine, is 16 amino acids long. Only the CDR3 region is kept as DNA, spanning 48 bases read in frame from base 1. The germline V gene encodes CDR1 LNHDA and CDR2 SQIVND (reference sequence). Trimming takes 9 bases off V and 5 bases off J; junction bases not matched to a gene: 17. Details on this clone: The antigen it binds to is not known. Base qualities are missing; no much larger clone stands one base away.

Receptors were amplified or captured by the immunoSEQ multiplex PCR assay. The source is immuneACCESS, and TCRdb retained only in-frame sequences with V and J called. Part of the clones is not carried over; for the studies checked, unresolved V genes explain less than half of this, and the remainder is unexplained. The sample table shows fewer than 45,000 clones, and approximately 89% are seen once. 0.6% to 1% of the sample comes from the top ten. The V and J segments used are TRBV19 and TRBJ1-2, and TRBD1 matches 8 of the central bases. The receptor was isolated from a female donor in good health, enrolled as a control in a pregnancy study. The specimen comprised CD4+ T cells from peripheral blood mononuclear cells, sampled after pregnancy. The bases read TGTGCCAGACCTCACGGCAGGGGGCTGAGGTGGTATGGCTACACCTTC. It specifies CARPHGRGLRWYGYTF. Full variable domain (CDR3 extended with the reference TRBV19 and TRBJ1-2 proteins): DGGITQSPKYLFRKEGQNVTLSCEQNLNHDAMYWYRQDPGQGLRLIYYSQIVNDFQKGDIAEGYSVSREKKESFPLTVTSAQKNPTAFYLCARPHGRGLRWYGYTFGSGTRLTVV.